This TCR beta chain is from a study of blood T cells in healthy people across ages. Points from the study as a whole: Older individuals had lower TCR beta diversity per million T cells (the decline was roughly linear).

The second PCR ran roughly 6 to 12 cycles with a sample-barcoded 5' primer and J-beta primers. A template-switch adaptor containing 12 random nucleotides labeled each cDNA molecule. TCRdb re-derived calls from the 5' RACE reads in MiXCR, one entry per CDR3 protein. Found here are roughly 800,000 distinct CDR3 sequences, more than 25% of them singletons; the top ten hold approximately 2.9%. CDR3 length: 14 residues. V lost 5 bases to trimming and J lost 4 bases; unmatched junction nucleotides: 7. From germline, CDR1 is SGHVS and CDR2 FNYEAQ. This clonotype was picked up a small number of times. Its antigen is as yet unknown. The sample was also reused in another study, on T cells of mothers and their children. According to that study: Donation involved three healthy Caucasian mothers and the six children that they had. The overlap seen between related mothers and children slightly exceeded that of unrelated pairs, though not significantly.

The V call is TRBV7-6, the J call TRBJ1-1, with 7 bases identical to TRBD1. Sequenced sample: blood. The sequence was collected from a boy aged 10-17 years in good health. The CDR3 region is CASSPGTASTEAFF. The CDR3 DNA sequence: TGTGCCAGCAGCCCCGGGACAGCGAGCACTGAAGCTTTCTTT.